The 27 T cell receptor beta chains presented below share a single source sample, sequenced in a study of control samples from healthy donors and cancer patients. Only in-frame clones appear in the TCRdb table, and some are missing; sequencing was by immunoSEQ multiplex PCR. Recorded for this sample: fewer than 200,000 clones. The sequenced material came from blood. These receptors were collected from a woman under 40 in good health.

The chain carries TRBV2 and TRBJ2-6; the D is unclear. CDR3 length: 14 residues. The V and J ends lost 7 bases and 0 bases respectively, with 7 bases between them. Per the germline V gene, CDR1 is SNHLY and CDR2 is FYNNEI. The CDR3 region is CASIQNSGANVLTF. CDR3 DNA sequence: TGTGCCAGCATTCAGAACTCTGGGGCCAACGTCCTGACTTTC. The variable domain in full, with the rest retrieved from reference TRBV2 and TRBJ2-6, is EPEVTQTPSHQVTQMGQEVILRCVPISNHLYFYWYRQILGQKVEFLVSFYNNEISEKSEIFDDQFSVERPDGSNFTLKIRSTKLEDSAMYFCASIQNSGANVLTFGAGSRLTVL.

V is TRBV4-3 and J is TRBJ1-1; 7 nucleotides agree with TRBD1. Germline V CDR1 and CDR2: LGHNA, YSLEER. Losses at the gene ends were 4 bases for V and 1 base for J; bases not matched to a gene: 12. The CDR3 has 17 amino acids. Here the CDR3 DNA reads TGCGCCAGCAGCCGATATCCCCCAGGGGGGGAGAACACTGAAGCTTTCTTT. Residues: CASSRYPPGGENTEAFF.

The chain uses TRBV25-1 and TRBJ2-1; D is unresolved. The CDR3 length is 14 residues. The V and J ends lost 2 bases and 0 bases respectively, with 5 bases between them. In germline, CDR1 is MGHDK, CDR2 SYGVNS. The CDR3, as DNA: TGTGCCAGCAGTGAAGGGATCTCCTACAATGAGCAGTTCTTC. It is translated as CASSEGISYNEQFF. The variable domain in full, completed from reference TRBV25-1 and TRBJ2-1, reads EADIYQTPRYLVIGTGKKITLECSQTMGHDKMYWYQQDPGMELHLIHYSYGVNSTEKGDLSSESTVSRIRTEHFPLTLESARPSHTSQYLCASSEGISYNEQFFGPGTRLTVL.

The chain employs TRBV27 and TRBJ1-5; the D gene is possibly TRBD1 (6 bases). Per the germline V gene, CDR1 is MNHEY and CDR2 is SMNVEV (reference sequence). V was shortened by 5 bases and J by 0 bases, with 17 bases between the two germline ends. The CDR3 has 17 residues. This CDR3 is CASSPGQRIHSNQPQHF. CDR3 DNA sequence: TGTGCCAGCAGTCCCGGACAGAGGATCCATAGCAATCAGCCCCAGCATTTT.

The chain recombines TRBV28 with TRBJ2-4; no reliable D call. CDR1 MDHEN and CDR2 SYDVKM come from the germline V gene. Trimming pared 6 bases from V and 1 base from J, leaving 4 bases between. The CDR3 consists of 12 residues. The CDR3 DNA reads TGTGCCAGCAGCCAGGCCAAAAACATTCAGTACTTC. Amino acid sequence: CASSQAKNIQYF.

V gene TRBV5-1 combines with J gene TRBJ1-5; D is uncertain. Germline V gives CDR1 SGHRS, CDR2 YFSETQ. Trimming left V 4 bases short and J 0 bases short, with 5 bases between. CDR3 length: 13 residues. The CDR3 here is CASSPYSNQPQHF. DNA for the CDR3: TGCGCCAGCAGCCCCTATAGCAATCAGCCCCAGCATTTT.

The chain recombines TRBV30 with TRBJ2-3, with 7 nucleotides matching TRBD2. CDR1 is GTSNPN and CDR2 is SVGIG in the germline V gene (reference sequence). The CDR3 sequence is 13 residues long. V was clipped by 2 bases and J by 4 bases; unmatched bases: 3. The CDR3 sequence: CAWSPRGADTQYF. The CDR3 DNA sequence: TGTGCCTGGAGTCCCCGGGGGGCAGATACGCAGTATTTT.

CDR3 loop: CASAGAAREKLFF. CDR3 coding DNA: TGTGCCAGCGCAGGGGCTGCGCGTGAAAAACTGTTTTTT. This chain joins TRBV7-2 and TRBJ1-4, with D possibly matching TRBD1 (6 bases). CDR3 length: 13 residues. Trimming removed 8 bases from V and 7 bases from J, with 14 bases in between. CDR1 SGHTA and CDR2 FQGNSA come from the germline V gene.

The chain uses TRBV7-9 and TRBJ1-1, with TRBD1 identical over 8 bases. Trimming cost V 6 bases and J 7 bases; bases outside gene matches: 7. The CDR3 sequence is 13 residues long. Germline V gene lookup returns CDR1 SEHNR and CDR2 FQNEAQ (reference sequence). The CDR3 region is CASSYRGGNEAFF. The CDR3 coding sequence is TGTGCCAGCAGTTACAGGGGGGGTAATGAAGCTTTCTTT.

V gene TRBV7-8 combines with J gene TRBJ1-1; D gene ambiguous. The length of the CDR3 is 14 residues. From germline, CDR1 is SGHVS and CDR2 FQNEAQ. Deletions cut 3 bases from V and 1 base from J, with 9 bases between. This chain's CDR3 is CASSLPTGNTEAFF. The CDR3 DNA is TGTGCCAGCAGCTTGCCGACGGGGAACACTGAAGCTTTCTTT.

The genes are TRBV4-1 and TRBJ1-6; D uncertain. The V gene's germline CDR1 is MGHRA and CDR2 YSYEKL. The CDR3 contains 19 residues. V was trimmed by 0 bases and J by 13 bases, leaving 28 bases between them. Here the CDR3 reads CASSQDFKAEVLEIDPLHF. The CDR3 DNA reads as TGCGCCAGCAGCCAAGACTTTAAGGCGGAAGTCTTGGAAATTGACCCCCTCCACTTT.

V is TRBV3-1 (or the pseudogene TRBV3-2) and J is TRBJ2-7; perhaps D is TRBD1 or TRBD2 (5 bases each). The CDR3 covers 15 residues. V shed 6 bases and J shed 2 bases, with 17 bases lying between them. The germline V gene has CDR1 LGHDT and CDR2 YNNKEL (reference sequence). The CDR3 sequence is CASSPSGTETYEQYF. In DNA form, the CDR3 reads TGTGCCAGCAGTCCCTCCGGGACGGAAACCTACGAGCAGTACTTC.

The chain carries TRBV18 and TRBJ1-1; 9 bases agree with TRBD1. After removal of 5 bases from V and 5 bases from J, the junction contained 3 bases not matched to a gene. Per the germline V gene, CDR1 is KGHSH and CDR2 is LQKENI. The CDR3 is 13 residues long. The CDR3 region has the DNA TGTGCCAGCTCATCAGGACAGGGGACTGAAGCTTTCTTT. Translated: CASSSGQGTEAFF.

The V and J genes are TRBV18 and TRBJ2-1, with TRBD2 identical over 10 bases. The CDR3 has 17 residues. The V gene's germline CDR1 is KGHSH and CDR2 LQKENI. The junction had 8 bases not matched to a gene; V was cut back by 0 bases and J by 6 bases. CDR3 sequence: CASSPPYGERGGNEQFF. CDR3 sequence (DNA): TGTGCCAGCTCACCACCGTACGGAGAGCGGGGGGGCAATGAGCAGTTCTTC.

The chain employs TRBV28 and TRBJ1-2, with 11 bases aligning to TRBD1. Germline assignment: CDR1 MDHEN and CDR2 SYDVKM. The CDR3 totals 17 residues. Losses at the gene ends were 6 bases for V and 2 bases for J; bases not matched to a gene: 11. Here the CDR3 reads CASRGEGQGEPNYGYTF. CDR3 nucleotide sequence: TGTGCCAGCAGGGGGGAGGGACAGGGGGAGCCAAACTATGGCTACACCTTC.

Details on this clone: The same CDR3 also results from other DNA sequences found in this sample. The chain links TRBV7-9 to TRBJ1-2, with TRBD1 matching 7 bases. V lost 5 bases to trimming and J lost 4 bases; unmatched junction nucleotides: 4. This CDR3 region has 13 residues. Germline assignment: CDR1 SEHNR and CDR2 FQNEAQ (reference sequence). In DNA form, the CDR3 reads TGTGCCAGCAGCCGCGACAGGGTCTATGGCTACACCTTC. Protein sequence: CASSRDRVYGYTF.

The genes are TRBV20-1 and TRBJ2-7; D is perhaps TRBD2 (5 bases). CDR1 and CDR2 from the germline V gene are DFQATT and SNEGSKA (reference sequence). This CDR3 spans 14 amino acids. V was trimmed by 3 bases and J by 0 bases, leaving 12 bases between them. CDR3 sequence: CSASPDSHSYEQYF. Here the CDR3 DNA reads TGCAGTGCTAGTCCGGACTCGCACTCCTACGAGCAGTACTTC.

The rearrangement links TRBV27 to TRBJ2-7; possible D gene TRBD2, 5 bases. This CDR3 spans 14 amino acids. Germline V gives CDR1 MNHEY, CDR2 SMNVEV (reference sequence). Trimming left V 6 bases short and J 2 bases short, with 14 bases between. The CDR3 here is CASRGSDGTYEQYF. The CDR3 DNA is TGTGCCAGCAGGGGGTCGGACGGGACCTACGAGCAGTACTTC.

The V call is TRBV6-5, the J call TRBJ1-3, with D unresolved. V shed 0 bases and J shed 4 bases, with 4 bases lying between them. The CDR3 spans 13 residues. CDR1 is MNHEY and CDR2 is SVGAGI in the germline V gene. The CDR3 region is CASSYSDGNTIYF. DNA for the CDR3: TGTGCCAGCAGTTACTCCGACGGAAACACCATATATTTT.

The rearrangement links TRBV9 to TRBJ1-4; 9 bases are a match to TRBD1. CDR1 is SGDLS and CDR2 is YYNGEE in the germline V gene. CDR3 length: 15 amino acids. J gave up 5 bases and V 0 bases, and 2 bases lay outside the gene matches. CDR3 loop: CASSVGTGENEKLFF. As DNA, the CDR3 is TGTGCCAGCAGCGTAGGGACAGGGGAGAATGAAAAACTGTTTTTT.

This chain links TRBV3-1 (or the pseudogene TRBV3-2) with TRBJ2-7; 7 bases line up with TRBD1. CDR1 is LGHDT and CDR2 is YNNKEL in the germline V gene (reference sequence). The CDR3 runs 16 residues. The trim removed 0 bases at V and 3 bases at J, leaving 8 bases unmatched. CDR3 sequence reads: CASSQEARQGYYEQYF. In DNA form, the CDR3 reads TGTGCCAGCAGCCAAGAGGCCAGACAGGGATACTACGAGCAGTACTTC.

V gene TRBV5-4 combines with J gene TRBJ2-7, with 8 bases fitting TRBD2. Germline V lookup: CDR1 SGHNT, CDR2 YYREEE (reference sequence). The CDR3 runs to 16 residues. Unmatched junction bases numbered 11, after V lost 4 bases and J lost 2 bases. CDR3 sequence reads: CASSPGGAGAAYEQYF. CDR3 nucleotides: TGTGCCAGCAGCCCTGGTGGAGCGGGGGCCGCCTACGAGCAGTACTTC.

The chain joins TRBV19 to TRBJ1-2; no definite D call. Germline lookup yields CDR1 LNHDA and CDR2 SQIVND (reference sequence). This CDR3 is built from 13 residues. Deletions cut 6 bases from V and 9 bases from J, with 17 bases between. CDR3 region: CASRIPAPGSYTF. The CDR3 region has the DNA TGTGCCAGTAGAATCCCGGCCCCCGGGAGCTACACCTTC. Filled out from reference TRBV19 and TRBJ1-2, the complete variable domain reads DGGITQSPKYLFRKEGQNVTLSCEQNLNHDAMYWYRQDPGQGLRLIYYSQIVNDFQKGDIAEGYSVSREKKESFPLTVTSAQKNPTAFYLCASRIPAPGSYTFGSGTRLTVV.

This chain links TRBV20-1 with TRBJ1-5, with D unclear. Germline CDR1 reads DFQATT; CDR2 reads SNEGSKA (reference sequence). This CDR3 is built from 14 residues. Trimming took 5 bases from V and 0 from J, leaving 11 bases between them. The DNA of the CDR3 is TGCAGTGCTCGTGCTTTCGATAGCAATCAGCCCCAGCATTTT. It codes for CSARAFDSNQPQHF.

This chain links TRBV7-2 with TRBJ1-1, with a possible D match to TRBD1 (5 bases). CDR3 length equals 15 residues. Germline values: CDR1 SGHTA, CDR2 FQGNSA. The V and J ends lost 5 bases and 4 bases respectively, with 17 bases between them. The CDR3 coding sequence is TGTGCCAGCAGCCCGCCGGGGCGGCTCCCCACTGAAGCTTTCTTT. Its protein is CASSPPGRLPTEAFF.

J is TRBJ1-2 and V is TRBV30; D unclear. There are 15 residues in the CDR3. Germline CDR1 GTSNPN, CDR2 SVGIG (reference sequence). Trimming shortened V by 2 bases and J by 0 bases, and 13 bases separated the two germline ends. The DNA for the CDR3 is TGTGCCTGGAGTCTGTTGCGGCGGGCTAACTATGGCTACACCTTC. Translated: CAWSLLRRANYGYTF.

V is TRBV7-2 and J is TRBJ1-4; D may be TRBD1 (5 bases). The CDR3 totals 19 residues. Germline lookup yields CDR1 SGHTA and CDR2 FQGNSA. V lost 2 bases and J 0 bases, leaving 19 bases between the germline ends. The CDR3 DNA reads as TGTGCCAGCAGCTTAATTCCCCCCTTGGGGGTATCAACTAATGAAAAACTGTTTTTT. Translating it yields CASSLIPPLGVSTNEKLFF.